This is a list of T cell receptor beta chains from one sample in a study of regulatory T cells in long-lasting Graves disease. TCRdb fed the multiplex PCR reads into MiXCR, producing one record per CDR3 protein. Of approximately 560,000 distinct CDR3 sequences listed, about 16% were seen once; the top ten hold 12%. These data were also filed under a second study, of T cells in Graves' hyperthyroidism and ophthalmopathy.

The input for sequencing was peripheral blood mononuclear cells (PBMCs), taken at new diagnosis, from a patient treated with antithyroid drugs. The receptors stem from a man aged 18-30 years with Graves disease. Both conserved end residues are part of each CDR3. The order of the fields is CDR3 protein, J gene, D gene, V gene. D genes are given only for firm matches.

CDR3aa: CASGQGTEAFF; j_gene: TRBJ1-1; d_gene: TRBD1; v_gene: TRBV12-3/TRBV12-4
CDR3aa: CASSFRGPNEQYF; j_gene: TRBJ2-7; d_gene: -; v_gene: TRBV27
CDR3aa: CSASIRGKEQPQHF; j_gene: TRBJ1-5; d_gene: -; v_gene: TRBV20-1
CDR3aa: CATSGQTSSYEQYF; j_gene: TRBJ2-7; d_gene: -; v_gene: TRBV27
CDR3aa: CAISEVTGVNNYGYTF; j_gene: TRBJ1-2; d_gene: TRBD1; v_gene: TRBV10-3
CDR3aa: CASSPPTSRPEQFF; j_gene: TRBJ2-1; d_gene: TRBD2; v_gene: TRBV25-1
CDR3aa: CASSFRQNEQYF; j_gene: TRBJ2-7; d_gene: -; v_gene: TRBV5-4
CDR3aa: CASRAQALSSYEQYF; j_gene: TRBJ2-7; d_gene: -; v_gene: TRBV6-1
CDR3aa: CASTFTGITDTQYF; j_gene: TRBJ2-3; d_gene: -; v_gene: TRBV2
CDR3aa: CASSALGSFEQYF; j_gene: TRBJ2-7; d_gene: -; v_gene: TRBV9
CDR3aa: CASSSTRYTQYF; j_gene: TRBJ2-3; d_gene: -; v_gene: TRBV28
CDR3aa: CASSLDSGNQPQHF; j_gene: TRBJ1-5; d_gene: -; v_gene: TRBV5-1
CDR3aa: CASSLPGFYEQYF; j_gene: TRBJ2-7; d_gene: -; v_gene: TRBV28
CDR3aa: CATSRVMFREKLFF; j_gene: TRBJ1-4; d_gene: -; v_gene: TRBV15
CDR3aa: CASRGTGGSSPLHF; j_gene: TRBJ1-6; d_gene: TRBD1; v_gene: TRBV5-1
CDR3aa: CASSLTGGNTIYF; j_gene: TRBJ1-3; d_gene: TRBD1; v_gene: TRBV12-3/TRBV12-4
CDR3aa: CASTPGTAYGYTF; j_gene: TRBJ1-2; d_gene: TRBD1; v_gene: TRBV28
CDR3aa: CASSQVRASGQTDTQYF; j_gene: TRBJ2-3; d_gene: TRBD2; v_gene: TRBV4-1
CDR3aa: CASSNGVGEAYEQYF; j_gene: TRBJ2-7; d_gene: -; v_gene: TRBV5-1
CDR3aa: CASSYSRGQETQYF; j_gene: TRBJ2-5; d_gene: -; v_gene: TRBV6-2/TRBV6-3
CDR3aa: CSATLTGGAWDTEAFF; j_gene: TRBJ1-1; d_gene: TRBD1; v_gene: TRBV20-1
CDR3aa: CASSYTGRSYEQHF; j_gene: TRBJ2-7; d_gene: -; v_gene: TRBV6-1
CDR3aa: CASSSQGAGETQYF; j_gene: TRBJ2-5; d_gene: TRBD1; v_gene: TRBV5-5
CDR3aa: CSARRPGPGNFEQFF; j_gene: TRBJ2-1; d_gene: -; v_gene: TRBV20-1